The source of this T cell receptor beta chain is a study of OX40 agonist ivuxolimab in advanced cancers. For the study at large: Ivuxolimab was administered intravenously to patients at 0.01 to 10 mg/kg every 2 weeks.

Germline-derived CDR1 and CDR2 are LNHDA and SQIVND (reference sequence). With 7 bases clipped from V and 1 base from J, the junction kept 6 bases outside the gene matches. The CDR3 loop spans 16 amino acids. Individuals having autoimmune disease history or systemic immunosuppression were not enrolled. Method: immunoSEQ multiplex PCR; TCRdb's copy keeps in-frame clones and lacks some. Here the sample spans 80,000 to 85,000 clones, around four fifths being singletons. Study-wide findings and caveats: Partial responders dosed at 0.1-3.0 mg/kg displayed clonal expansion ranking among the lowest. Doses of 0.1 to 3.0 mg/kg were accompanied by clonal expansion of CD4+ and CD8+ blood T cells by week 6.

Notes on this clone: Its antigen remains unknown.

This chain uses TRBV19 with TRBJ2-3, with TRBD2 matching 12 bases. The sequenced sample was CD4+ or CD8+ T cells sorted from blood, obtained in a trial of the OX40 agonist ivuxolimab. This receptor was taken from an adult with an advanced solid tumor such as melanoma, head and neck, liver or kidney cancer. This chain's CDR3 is CASTLAGGPGTDTQYF. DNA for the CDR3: TGTGCCAGTACCCTAGCGGGAGGGCCGGGCACAGATACGCAGTATTTT.